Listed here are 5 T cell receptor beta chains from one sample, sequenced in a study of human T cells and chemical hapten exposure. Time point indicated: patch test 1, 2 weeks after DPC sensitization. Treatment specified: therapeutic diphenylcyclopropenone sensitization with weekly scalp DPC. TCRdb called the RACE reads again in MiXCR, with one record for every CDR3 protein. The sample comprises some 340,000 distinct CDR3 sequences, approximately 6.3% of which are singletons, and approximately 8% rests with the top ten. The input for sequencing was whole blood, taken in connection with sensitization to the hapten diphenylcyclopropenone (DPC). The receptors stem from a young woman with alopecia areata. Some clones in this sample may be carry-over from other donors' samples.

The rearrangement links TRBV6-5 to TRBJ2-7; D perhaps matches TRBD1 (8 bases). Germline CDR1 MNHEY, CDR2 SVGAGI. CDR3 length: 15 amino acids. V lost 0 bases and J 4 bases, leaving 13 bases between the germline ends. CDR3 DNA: TGTGCCAGCAGTTACTCGAAACAGGGGGGGTACGAGCAGTACTTC. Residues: CASSYSKQGGYEQYF.

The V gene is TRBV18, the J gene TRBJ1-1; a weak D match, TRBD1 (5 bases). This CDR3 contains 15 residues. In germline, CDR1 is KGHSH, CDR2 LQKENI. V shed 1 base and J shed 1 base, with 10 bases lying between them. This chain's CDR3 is CASSPRGVRNTEAFF. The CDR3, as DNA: TGTGCCAGCTCACCACGGGGGGTGCGGAACACTGAAGCTTTCTTT.

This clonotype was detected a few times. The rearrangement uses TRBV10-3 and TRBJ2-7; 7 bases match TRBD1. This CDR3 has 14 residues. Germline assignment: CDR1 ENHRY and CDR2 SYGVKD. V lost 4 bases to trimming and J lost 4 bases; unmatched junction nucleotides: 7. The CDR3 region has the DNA TGTGCCATCAGTGTCGACAGGGATCGGTACGAGCAGTACTTC. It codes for CAISVDRDRYEQYF.

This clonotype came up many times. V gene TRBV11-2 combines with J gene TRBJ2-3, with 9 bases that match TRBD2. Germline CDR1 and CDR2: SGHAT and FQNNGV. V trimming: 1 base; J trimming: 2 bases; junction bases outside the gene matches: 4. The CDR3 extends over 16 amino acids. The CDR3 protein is CASSLGLAGTTDTQYF. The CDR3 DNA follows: TGTGCCAGCAGCTTAGGGCTAGCGGGGACCACAGATACGCAGTATTTT. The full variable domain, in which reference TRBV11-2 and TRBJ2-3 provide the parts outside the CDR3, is EAGVAQSPRYKIIEKRQSVAFWCNPISGHATLYWYQQILGQGPKLLIQFQNNGVVDDSQLPKDRFSAERLKGVDSTLKIQPAKLEDSAVYLCASSLGLAGTTDTQYFGPGTRLTVL.

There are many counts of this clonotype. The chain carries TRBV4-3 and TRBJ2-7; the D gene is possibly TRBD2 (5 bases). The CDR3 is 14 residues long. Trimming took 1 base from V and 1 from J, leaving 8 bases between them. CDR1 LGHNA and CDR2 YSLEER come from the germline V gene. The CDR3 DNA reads TGCGCCAGCAGCCAAGGACGGAGGTCCTACGAGCAGTACTTC. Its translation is CASSQGRRSYEQYF.